The clone carrying this T cell receptor (beta chain) was detected once. Its target is not known. The V and J ends lost 0 bases and 1 base, in that order; junction bases with no gene match: 6. The CDR3 consists of 18 residues. Germline V CDR1 and CDR2: SGHNT, YYREEE (reference sequence). The record originates from a study of cytomegalovirus exposure and HLA in healthy donors. Healthy bone marrow donors formed the donor group. Overall study results and limits: TCR beta V- and J-gene trimming, according to a later analysis, was linked to a missense DCLRE1C variant. Later analysis identified about 17,000 TCR beta sequences associated with HLA alleles, using a false discovery rate threshold of 0.05.

PCR was performed using 60 Vbeta and 13 Jbeta primers. Original processing methods: A later analysis tallied 87 million or so unique TCR beta chains, some 12 million of them shared. Profiling relied on immunoSEQ multiplex PCR, and the TCRdb table lists in-frame clones only, not all of them. V, J and clone size are taken as reported in that table, and D and trimming were inferred from the DNA itself. In the table there are 150,000 to 200,000 clones, 65% to 80% of which are singletons. The chain joins TRBV5-4 to TRBJ2-5; TRBD2 matches 13 bases. Sequenced input: PBMCs. The receptor's source is a woman in her forties or fifties in good health and CMV-seropositive. The CDR3 sequence: CASSLGRTSGGAQETQYF. The CDR3 bases are TGTGCCAGCAGCTTGGGTAGGACTAGCGGGGGAGCCCAAGAGACCCAGTACTTC.